The 11 T cell receptor beta chains presented below share a single source sample, sequenced in a study of CD8+CD57+ T cells in acquired aplastic anemia. Genomic DNA, serving as template, underwent TCR beta VDJ and CDR3 profiling. TCRdb used MiXCR to reprocess the reads, holding one entry per CDR3 protein. The table lists 150,000 to 200,000 distinct CDR3 sequences, about 45% of them singletons. Only patients with CD8+CD57+ cell expansion on flow cytometry were chosen for sequencing. The source material was sorted CD4+, CD8+, or CD8+CD57+ T cells (not recorded which) from PBMCs. The receptors stem from a human donor with aplastic anemia.

CDR3 bases: TGTGCCACCAGCAGCCTGGACAGTAATAATCAGCCCCAGCATTTT. It codes for CATSSLDSNNQPQHF. The chain couples TRBV15 to TRBJ1-5, with D perhaps TRBD1 (6 bases). The V and J ends lost 3 bases and 4 bases respectively, with 13 bases between them. The CDR3 loop spans 15 amino acids. The germline gives CDR1 LNHNV, CDR2 YYDKDF (reference sequence).

This clonotype was observed a handful of times. The chain links TRBV29-1 to TRBJ2-1; D is ambiguous. The CDR3 sequence is 11 residues long. CDR1 and CDR2 (germline): SQVTM, ANQGSEA. V dropped 6 bases and J dropped 5 bases, with 8 bases sitting between them. The DNA of the CDR3 is TGCAGCGTCCCAACTAACAATGAGCAGTTCTTC. It specifies CSVPTNNEQFF.

This clonotype was observed many times. The chain links TRBV6-1 to TRBJ2-3; 10 nucleotides align to TRBD1. Germline V gene data show CDR1 as MNHNS and CDR2 as SASEGT. CDR3 length equals 15 residues. V lost 4 bases to trimming and J lost 6 bases; unmatched junction nucleotides: 7. The CDR3 DNA reads TGTGCCAGCAGTGGAGGGACAGGGGACGTGGATACGCAGTATTTT. Encoded protein: CASSGGTGDVDTQYF.

This chain connects TRBV10-3 to TRBJ2-2; 8 bases match TRBD2. CDR1 is ENHRY and CDR2 is SYGVKD in the germline V gene. CDR3 length: 13 amino acids. V lost 8 bases to trimming and J lost 6 bases; unmatched junction nucleotides: 5. The CDR3 spells CAIPGGEAGELFF. The CDR3 DNA follows: TGTGCCATCCCGGGAGGGGAGGCCGGGGAGCTGTTTTTT.

To note about this clonotype: A much larger clone differs from this one at a single base, so this may be a read error. The chain couples TRBV2 to TRBJ2-6; D call uncertain. CDR1 and CDR2 from the germline V gene are SNHLY and FYNNEI. With 8 bases removed from V and 6 bases from J, the gap between germline ends came to 8 bases. The CDR3 covers 12 residues. The CDR3 DNA reads as TGTGCCAGCGATACCGAGGCCAACGTCCTGACTTTC. Its protein product is CASDTEANVLTF.

The J gene is TRBJ2-1, the V gene TRBV24-1, with TRBD1 matching over 12 bases. The V segment lost 0 bases and the J segment 13 bases; nucleotides outside the gene matches: 6. CDR1 is KGHDR, CDR2 SFDVKD, per germline. The CDR3 totals 15 residues. The CDR3 coding sequence is TGTGCCACCAGTGATTTGCGGGACAGGGGGCCCCTTCAGTTCTTC. As protein: CATSDLRDRGPLQFF.

The chain links TRBV10-2 to TRBJ1-2, with TRBD1 as a possible D gene (5 bases). Germline CDR1 WSHSY, CDR2 SAAADI. The CDR3 extends over 16 amino acids. With 7 bases removed from V and 8 bases from J, the gap between germline ends came to 26 bases. CDR3 DNA sequence: TGCGCCAGCACCCAACGAACCGGTGGGACTTCAAGAGGCTACACCTTC. Its translation is CASTQRTGGTSRGYTF.

The gene calls are TRBV29-1 and TRBJ2-5; weak D call: TRBD1 (6 bases). The CDR3 loop spans 12 amino acids. The V end was cut by 6 bases, the J end by 4 bases, with 12 bases between. In germline, CDR1 is SQVTM, CDR2 ANQGSEA. CDR3 residues: CSVGAGRETQYF. The CDR3 nucleotides read TGCAGCGTGGGGGCAGGGCGAGAGACCCAGTACTTC. The whole variable domain, filled in from reference TRBV29-1 and TRBJ2-5, reads SAVISQKPSRDICQRGTSLTIQCQVDSQVTMMFWYRQQPGQSLTLIATANQGSEATYESGFVIDKFPISRPNLTFSTLTVSNMSPEDSSIYLCSVGAGRETQYFGPGTRLLVL.

V usage is TRBV30 and J usage is TRBJ1-6, with D unresolved. The CDR3 runs to 13 residues. V gave up 3 bases and J gave up 4 bases, with 7 bases separating them. The germline CDR1 and CDR2 sequences are GTSNPN and SVGIG (reference sequence). The DNA for the CDR3 is TGTGCCTGGAGCGGGGTGTATAATTCACCCCTCCACTTT. It codes for CAWSGVYNSPLHF.

The V and J genes are TRBV29-1 and TRBJ1-2; maybe TRBD1 (6 bases). The CDR3 runs 13 residues. V lost 5 bases to trimming and J lost 2 bases, with 12 bases between them. Germline loops: CDR1 SQVTM, CDR2 ANQGSEA. CDR3 sequence: CSVTTGANYGYTF. DNA of the CDR3: TGCAGCGTTACGACAGGTGCCAACTATGGCTACACCTTC. The entire variable domain, with the rest obtained from reference TRBV29-1 and TRBJ1-2, is as follows: SAVISQKPSRDICQRGTSLTIQCQVDSQVTMMFWYRQQPGQSLTLIATANQGSEATYESGFVIDKFPISRPNLTFSTLTVSNMSPEDSSIYLCSVTTGANYGYTFGSGTRLTVV.

There are many counts of this clonotype. This sequence joins TRBV19 and TRBJ2-7, with 10 positions matching TRBD1. The germline V gene has CDR1 LNHDA and CDR2 SQIVND (reference sequence). There are 14 residues in the CDR3. Trimming removed 3 bases from V and 3 bases from J; junction bases left unmatched: 2. The CDR3 region has the DNA TGTGCCAGTAGTATTCGGACAGGGGGCTACGAGCAGTACTTC. Translating gives CASSIRTGGYEQYF.